This T cell receptor beta chain was identified during a study of cytomegalovirus exposure and HLA in healthy donors. Study background: Earlier findings included over 90 million unique TCR beta sequences obtained from 150 million to 200 million T cells. Study-level results: High sensitivity and specificity were reportedly achieved when the classifier diagnosed cytomegalovirus status. Looking again later, the authors saw that most CMV-associated TCR beta chains seemed HLA-restricted.

Primers included in the PCR were 60 Vbeta and 13 Jbeta primers. Repertoires were generated with immunoSEQ multiplex PCR, while TCRdb's copy carries only in-frame clones and drops some. In the table there are some 140,000 clones, about three quarters of which are singletons. On this clone: No antigen is known for it.

This CDR3 region has 12 residues. Germline V gives CDR1 SNHLY, CDR2 FYNNEI. J lost 5 bases, V lost 5 bases, and 3 bases had no gene match. Sequencing input: PBMCs. The chain links TRBV2 to TRBJ2-7, with 7 nucleotides matching TRBD1. The source of this sequence is a female donor in good health and CMV-seropositive. In DNA, the CDR3 is TGTGCCAGCAGTAGAACAGGGGACGAGCAGTACTTC. Residues: CASSRTGDEQYF.